This TCR beta chain was observed in a study of cytomegalovirus exposure and HLA in healthy donors. Study-wide points: The study flagged roughly 150 TCR beta chains as cytomegalovirus-associated.

PCR involved 60 Vbeta and 13 Jbeta primers. The repertoire was sequenced with immunoSEQ multiplex PCR; TCRdb's copy has only in-frame clones and lacks some. The profile covers approximately 150,000 clones, with 80% appearing a single time and about 1.3% taken by the ten largest. This clone has a handful of counts. The antigen remains undetermined. The CDR3 runs 11 residues. V gave up 5 bases and J gave up 1 base, with 2 bases separating them. Per germline, CDR1 SGHTA and CDR2 FQGNSA. The sample taken for sequencing was PBMCs. V usage is TRBV7-2 and J usage is TRBJ2-5, with D uncertain. This TCR was recovered from a man in his thirties or forties in good health and CMV-seronegative. CDR3 residues: CASSLQETQYF. DNA for the CDR3: TGTGCCAGCAGCCTCCAAGAGACCCAGTACTTC.